Here is one TCR beta chain with its context. This clonotype was found once. It lacks a known antigen. No much larger clone exists at a distance of one base, and base qualities are not known. On its own, one read is weak support. Genomic DNA served as template for TCR beta VDJ combination and CDR3 sequence profiling. An Illumina HiSeq 2000 was used for TCR repertoire sequencing. The source study handled its data this way. TRBV/TRBJ rearrangement plots, CDR3 size and DJ length profiles, and Simpson's diversity index were used to evaluate the repertoires. The most abundant DNA sequence in the deep sequencing data was defined as the immunodominant clone. CDR3 amino acid sequences were screened for sharing across subjects and compared with published repertoires and the VDJdb database. The public reads were quality trimmed at Q25 with fastp and then assembled into clones with MiXCR by TCRdb, keeping productive beta chains. Under each unique CDR3 protein, matching rows form one entry showing the most common genes and DNA. TCRdb, not the original authors, processed these V and J calls. The sample table shows approximately 81,000 distinct CDR3 sequences, and approximately 45% are seen once. 60% to 75% of the sample goes to the ten largest clones.

The data originate from a study of CD8+CD57+ T cells in acquired aplastic anemia (dated by TCRdb to 2017 to 2018). Describing the broader study: DNA extracted from sorted CD4+ and CD8+ cells had a mean of roughly 3 ug, with a range of roughly 0.2 to 30 ug. For healthy donor samples, the average read count was around 9.8 million for CD4+ cells and 11.0 million for CD8+ cells.

A distance of 5 bases separates the germline ends of V and J, which lose 0 bases and 2 bases respectively. The CDR3, from cysteine to phenylalanine, totals 13 residues. Only the CDR3 DNA stays, 39 bases, in frame from base 1. Per the germline V gene, MGHRA is the CDR1 and YSYEKL is the CDR2. What the research found in general, with its limitations: No significant difference in CD8+ Simpson's diversity was found between patients and healthy controls (P=0.060). Nearly 30 CD8+ CDR3 sequences were found in both patients and controls but appeared to be highly expressed in patients and within the immunodominant clones of the patients.

The study deep-sequenced TCR repertoires of sorted CD4+ and CD8+ blood T cells from severe aplastic anemia patients and healthy subjects. Ficoll-Paque density gradient centrifugation was used to isolate peripheral blood mononuclear cells. Before DNA was extracted, CD4+ and CD8+ T cells were sorted using either FACS or magnetic beads. The sequence came from a human donor in good health, serving as a control. The source material was sorted CD4+, CD8+, or CD8+CD57+ T cells (not recorded which) from PBMCs. The rearrangement combines TRBV4-1 with TRBJ2-7; there is no confident call for the D gene. The DNA is TGCGCCAGCAGCCAAGATGGGGCCTACGAGCAGTACTTC. It codes for CASSQDGAYEQYF.